These 14 T cell receptor beta chains were sequenced from one sample in a study of T cell responses to AZD1222 COVID-19 vaccine. Using immunoSEQ multiplex PCR, the repertoire was profiled, and TCRdb retains in-frame clones only, with some absent. Of 150,000 to 160,000 clones detected, approximately 87% appear once; the ten largest clones hold about 5.5%. Sequencing was performed on peripheral blood, taken on day 0 of MenACWY control vaccination. All receptors derive from an adult in good health.

This clone was seen just once. The rearrangement links TRBV6-5 to TRBJ1-1, with TRBD1 matching over 9 bases. With 5 bases clipped from V and 2 bases from J, the junction kept 3 bases outside the gene matches. The CDR3 has 14 amino acids. Germline-derived CDR1 and CDR2 are MNHEY and SVGAGI. In DNA, the CDR3 is TGTGCCAGCAGTCGGGACAGGGTAAACACTGAAGCTTTCTTT. Translation: CASSRDRVNTEAFF.

The rearrangement joins TRBV27 to TRBJ2-7; unclear D gene. The V end was cut by 6 bases, the J end by 0 bases, with 9 bases between. The CDR3 spans 13 residues. Germline loops: CDR1 MNHEY, CDR2 SMNVEV (reference sequence). The CDR3, as DNA: TGTGCCAGCAGCCCCCTTGGCTCCTACGAGCAGTACTTC. Translating gives CASSPLGSYEQYF.

The chain recombines TRBV11-2 with TRBJ2-1, with D unresolved. V gave up 6 bases and J gave up 4 bases, with 10 bases separating them. The CDR3 length is 13 residues. Germline CDR1 SGHAT, CDR2 FQNNGV. The CDR3 DNA reads TGTGCCAGCAGTCCGGACCGTTACAATGAGCAGTTCTTC. It codes for CASSPDRYNEQFF.

The V call is TRBV28, the J call TRBJ1-3; no clear D gene. The CDR3 contains 12 residues. Per germline, CDR1 MDHEN and CDR2 SYDVKM. V shed 8 bases and J shed 0 bases, with 5 bases lying between them. The CDR3 spells CASGVSGNTIYF. CDR3 nucleotide sequence: TGTGCCAGCGGGGTCTCTGGAAACACCATATATTTT.

This clone was seen only once. This sequence joins TRBV6-5 and TRBJ1-1; D not certain. There are 13 residues in the CDR3. Trimming shortened V by 2 bases and J by 1 base, and 5 bases separated the two germline ends. Germline V CDR1 and CDR2: MNHEY, SVGAGI. DNA for the CDR3: TGTGCCAGCAGTTACGCAGGGAACACTGAAGCTTTCTTT. The encoded protein is CASSYAGNTEAFF.

This clone appeared once. This rearrangement joins TRBV4-3 to TRBJ2-1, with TRBD1 identical over 7 bases. The ends lost 1 base at V and 10 bases at J; junction bases unmatched: 4. The germline V gene has CDR1 LGHNA and CDR2 YSLEER. The CDR3 totals 13 residues. CDR3 region: CASSQGQGWEQFF. DNA of the CDR3: TGCGCCAGCAGCCAAGGACAGGGATGGGAGCAGTTCTTC.

The chain combines TRBV2 with TRBJ1-2; 8 bases align to TRBD1. Per the germline V gene, CDR1 is SNHLY and CDR2 is FYNNEI. V trimming: 7 bases; J trimming: 6 bases; junction bases outside the gene matches: 4. The CDR3 totals 12 residues. CDR3 loop: CASTGTGDGYTF. The CDR3 DNA follows: TGTGCCAGCACCGGGACAGGCGATGGCTACACCTTC.

J is TRBJ1-6 and V is TRBV5-1; TRBD1 is a possible D gene (5 bases). The CDR3 has 14 amino acids. Germline CDR1 and CDR2: SGHRS and YFSETQ. Trimming cost V 7 bases and J 8 bases, with 16 bases left between them. As DNA, the CDR3 is TGCGCCAGCGGCAGGGTCAGTGGAGATTCACCCCTCCACTTT. Translated: CASGRVSGDSPLHF. The full variable domain, rest sourced from reference TRBV5-1 and TRBJ1-6, is KAGVTQTPRYLIKTRGQQVTLSCSPISGHRSVSWYQQTPGQGLQFLFEYFSETQRNKGNFPGRFSGRQFSNSRSEMNVSTLELGDSALYLCASGRVSGDSPLHFGNGTRLTVT.

The V and J genes are TRBV19 and TRBJ2-6; D is perhaps TRBD1 (6 bases). The CDR3 is made up of 19 amino acids. Germline CDR1 and CDR2: LNHDA and SQIVND (reference sequence). Trimming cost V 9 bases and J 0 bases, with 24 bases left between them. The CDR3: CASWDRLNRAPSGANVLTF. CDR3 in DNA: TGTGCCAGCTGGGATCGATTAAACAGGGCCCCCTCTGGGGCCAACGTCCTGACTTTC.

This chain links TRBV24-1 with TRBJ1-1; the D gene is possibly TRBD1 (5 bases). The V end was cut by 2 bases, the J end by 3 bases, with 12 bases between. There are 15 residues in the CDR3. The V gene's germline CDR1 is KGHDR and CDR2 SFDVKD. The CDR3 protein is CATSDSGVQDTEAFF. The CDR3, as DNA: TGTGCCACCAGTGATTCGGGGGTTCAGGACACTGAAGCTTTCTTT.

The rearrangement uses TRBV5-1 and TRBJ2-1, with a tentative D call TRBD2 (6 bases). The CDR3 length is 17 residues. CDR1 is SGHRS, CDR2 YFSETQ, per germline. The V end lost 0 bases, the J end lost 7 bases, and 20 bases lay between the germline ends. CDR3 residues: CASSLGSGGMIRNEQFF. The CDR3 coding sequence is TGCGCCAGCAGCTTGGGGAGCGGAGGGATGATTCGGAATGAGCAGTTCTTC.

This chain joins TRBV24-1 and TRBJ1-1; D is unclear. The ends were cut back, 7 bases at V and 3 bases at J, with 11 bases in the middle. There are 13 residues in the CDR3. Germline CDR1 and CDR2: KGHDR and SFDVKD. The CDR3 nucleotides are TGTGCCACCAGATTCGGGAGCTACACTGAAGCTTTCTTT. Translating it yields CATRFGSYTEAFF.

This chain connects TRBV5-1 to TRBJ2-1; D is perhaps TRBD2 (5 bases). CDR1 is SGHRS and CDR2 is YFSETQ in the germline V gene. The length of the CDR3 is 12 residues. The V and J ends lost 2 bases and 8 bases respectively, with 8 bases between them. CDR3 nucleotide sequence: TGCGCCAGCAGCTTTTCGGGGTATGAGCAGTTCTTC. Translation gives CASSFSGYEQFF.

The V call is TRBV6-5, the J call TRBJ2-2, with no clear D. The V and J ends lost 8 bases and 2 bases respectively, with 6 bases between them. Germline CDR1 and CDR2: MNHEY and SVGAGI. This CDR3 comprises 12 residues. CDR3 coding DNA: TGTGCCAGCGGCGTTAACACCGGGGAGCTGTTTTTT. Its protein is CASGVNTGELFF.